The text below deals with one T cell receptor (beta chain). Its specificity is not known. Assay: immunoSEQ multiplex PCR; the TCRdb copy retains only in-frame clones and omits some. Among about 2 million clones listed, 95% were seen once. V lost 2 bases and J lost 3, with 8 bases in between. The germline V gene has CDR1 MNHEY and CDR2 SMNVEV (reference sequence). CDR3 length: 14 amino acids. The record originates from a study of shared clonotypes between healthy human individuals. General observations from the study: Donors were few, which limited the genetic and exposure-history diversity represented.

This clonotype was obtained from a man aged 18-30 years in good health. The rearrangement links TRBV27 to TRBJ2-1, with TRBD2 as a possible D gene (6 bases). Sample: naive CD4+ T cells sorted from blood. Subset noted: CD45RA+ positively selected. For the CDR3, the DNA is TGTGCCAGCAGTTTAGGGGGAGGCTACAATGAGCAGTTCTTC. The encoded protein is CASSLGGGYNEQFF.